Given below is one TCR beta chain in context. What it binds is not known. The data are from a study of early stage breast cancer tumors. Germline V gene sequence: CDR1 GTSNPN, CDR2 SVGIG (reference sequence). The CDR3 extends over 12 amino acids. V was pared by 0 bases and J by 2 bases, with 5 bases between. The protocol was immunoSEQ multiplex PCR, while the TCRdb copy is restricted to in-frame clones and leaves out a portion. The sample lists 25,000 to 30,000 clones, 75% to 90% occurring once. Study-level findings and limits: Commonly generated sequences made up most enriched TCRB sequences shared between patients. Compared with adjacent normal breast, tumors showed roughly 2.5-fold denser, more clonal T cells. Tumor and normal breast were distinguished via blood comparison in 14 of 16 patients.

This rearrangement joins TRBV30 to TRBJ2-7; maybe TRBD1 (5 bases). The clonotype was recovered from a person in their sixties or seventies with breast cancer. Sequencing used blood. CDR3 in amino acids: CAWSVQAYEQYF. The CDR3 bases are TGTGCCTGGAGTGTACAGGCCTACGAGCAGTACTTC.